The rows below give T cell receptor beta chains drawn from one sample of a study of memory CD4+ T cells and cytomegalovirus serostatus. Some clones are missing from TCRdb's copy, which holds only in-frame ones; the method was immunoSEQ multiplex PCR. The sample shows some 60,000 clones, about 81% of them seen only once. The sequencing sample was made of memory CD4+ T cells from blood. These receptor sequences come from an adult in good health and CMV-seronegative. Each CDR3 is given with its conserved first and last residue. D genes are given only for firm matches. A clone size is listed for some rows: how often the clone was seen (once, few, many), or a class if it is expanded.

J gene: TRBJ2-7
V gene: TRBV30
clone size: NA
D gene: NA
CDR3 DNA: TGTGCCCAGAGAACGCCCGCAGCCTACGAGCAGTACTTC
CDR3 protein: CAQRTPAAYEQYF

J gene: TRBJ1-4
V gene: TRBV14
clone size: medium-sized
D gene: NA
CDR3 DNA: TGTGCCAGCAGCCAACTTTCCGGACCAACTAATGAAAAACTGTTTTTT
CDR3 protein: CASSQLSGPTNEKLFF

J gene: TRBJ1-1
V gene: TRBV7-2
clone size: NA
D gene: NA
CDR3 DNA: TGTGCCAGCAGCTTAGTAATGGGGCAGGAAGCTTTCTTT
CDR3 protein: CASSLVMGQEAFF

J gene: TRBJ2-6
V gene: TRBV5-1
clone size: few
D gene: NA
CDR3 DNA: TGCGCCAGCAGCCCCCAGTCCTCTGGGGCCAACGTCCTGACTTTC
CDR3 protein: CASSPQSSGANVLTF

J gene: TRBJ2-6
V gene: TRBV7-9
clone size: NA
D gene: NA
CDR3 DNA: TGTGCCAGCGCACCTTTCTCTGGGGCCAACGTCCTGACTTTC
CDR3 protein: CASAPFSGANVLTF

J gene: TRBJ1-2
V gene: TRBV5-1
clone size: NA
D gene: TRBD1
CDR3 DNA: TGCGCCAGCAGCTTGTCAGGGGGCATCTATGGCTACACCTTC
CDR3 protein: CASSLSGGIYGYTF

J gene: TRBJ2-1
V gene: TRBV27
clone size: few
D gene: NA
CDR3 DNA: NA
CDR3 protein: CASSFGAGAMWGLAGGRGYLFF

J gene: TRBJ1-1
V gene: TRBV7-9
clone size: NA
D gene: NA
CDR3 DNA: TGTGCCAGCAGCTTAGCCGGCCACAAGGGAAAGTCGATGAACACTGAAGCTTTCTTT
CDR3 protein: CASSLAGHKGKSMNTEAFF

J gene: TRBJ2-2
V gene: TRBV9
clone size: NA
D gene: NA
CDR3 DNA: TGTGCCAGCAGCCCAAACAGTAACACCGGGGAGCTGTTTTTT
CDR3 protein: CASSPNSNTGELFF

J gene: TRBJ1-2
V gene: TRBV18
clone size: NA
D gene: NA
CDR3 DNA: TGTGCCAGCTCACCAGGGTACCAGGGAAGCCGGGGCTACACCTTC
CDR3 protein: CASSPGYQGSRGYTF

J gene: TRBJ2-7
V gene: TRBV6-6
clone size: few
D gene: NA
CDR3 DNA: TGTGCCAGCAGATTTACCTACGAGCAGTACTTC
CDR3 protein: CASRFTYEQYF

J gene: TRBJ1-1
V gene: TRBV29-1
clone size: NA
D gene: NA
CDR3 DNA: TGCAGCGCAACCAGGGTCACCACTGAAGCTTTCTTT
CDR3 protein: CSATRVTTEAFF

J gene: TRBJ2-3
V gene: TRBV2
clone size: NA
D gene: NA
CDR3 DNA: TGTGCCAGCAGCCCAACGGCAGCAGATACGCAGTATTTT
CDR3 protein: CASSPTAADTQYF

J gene: TRBJ1-2
V gene: TRBV28
clone size: few
D gene: NA
CDR3 DNA: TGTGCCACCCTCGGGTTCGACAACTATGGCTACACCTTC
CDR3 protein: CATLGFDNYGYTF

J gene: TRBJ1-1
V gene: TRBV6-5
clone size: few
D gene: TRBD1
CDR3 DNA: TGTGCCAGCAAAGGGACAGGGTCGGCGGCTTTCTTT
CDR3 protein: CASKGTGSAAFF

J gene: TRBJ2-1
V gene: TRBV7-8
clone size: NA
D gene: TRBD2
CDR3 DNA: TGTGCCAGCAGCTTAGTGTCCCCATCCTTTCGAGCGGGAGTAGGGGGTGAGCAGTTCTTC
CDR3 protein: CASSLVSPSFRAGVGGEQFF

J gene: TRBJ2-5
V gene: TRBV10-3
clone size: once
D gene: TRBD1
CDR3 DNA: TGTGCCATCAGTGAGACCGGGACAGGGGGGCAAGAGACCCAGTACTTC
CDR3 protein: CAISETGTGGQETQYF

J gene: TRBJ1-2
V gene: TRBV7-9
clone size: NA
D gene: NA
CDR3 DNA: TGTGCCAGCAGCTTAGTTGGTCTGGCCTATGGCTACACCTTC
CDR3 protein: CASSLVGLAYGYTF

J gene: TRBJ2-1
V gene: TRBV28
clone size: NA
D gene: TRBD2
CDR3 DNA: TGTGCCAGCAGTTTAGGCCTAGCGGGAAGGAATGAGCAGTTCTTC
CDR3 protein: CASSLGLAGRNEQFF

J gene: TRBJ1-4
V gene: TRBV7-9
clone size: NA
D gene: NA
CDR3 DNA: TGTGCCAGCAGCCGACGGACTGGTGAAAAACTGTTTTTT
CDR3 protein: CASSRRTGEKLFF

J gene: TRBJ2-2
V gene: TRBV19
clone size: NA
D gene: TRBD1
CDR3 DNA: TGTGCCAGTAGTCTAGCGACAGGGGCAAACACCGGGGAGCTGTTTTTT
CDR3 protein: CASSLATGANTGELFF

J gene: TRBJ1-3
V gene: TRBV9
clone size: once
D gene: TRBD1
CDR3 DNA: TGTGCCAGCAGCGTCGAACAGGGGATAGACACCATATATTTT
CDR3 protein: CASSVEQGIDTIYF

J gene: TRBJ1-5
V gene: TRBV18
clone size: NA
D gene: TRBD1
CDR3 DNA: TGTGCCAGCTCACCATTGGAGGGGGCCCATCAGCCCCAGCATTTT
CDR3 protein: CASSPLEGAHQPQHF

J gene: TRBJ1-5
V gene: TRBV27
clone size: few
D gene: NA
CDR3 DNA: TGTGCCAGCAGTTCCCGCCTGGACAGTCATCAGCCCCAGCATTTT
CDR3 protein: CASSSRLDSHQPQHF

J gene: TRBJ1-1
V gene: TRBV5-4
clone size: NA
D gene: NA
CDR3 DNA: TGTGCCAGCAGCCAAGATGGGGCAGGGAGGAGCACTGAAGCTTTCTTT
CDR3 protein: CASSQDGAGRSTEAFF

J gene: TRBJ2-7
V gene: TRBV18
clone size: NA
D gene: TRBD1
CDR3 DNA: TGTGCCAGCTCACCTGTGGGACAGGCCAGCTCCTACGAGCAGTACTTC
CDR3 protein: CASSPVGQASSYEQYF

J gene: TRBJ2-7
V gene: TRBV2
clone size: NA
D gene: TRBD1
CDR3 DNA: TGTGCCAGCAGAGCGGACAGGAACTCCTACGAGCAGTACTTC
CDR3 protein: CASRADRNSYEQYF

J gene: TRBJ2-1
V gene: TRBV9
clone size: NA
D gene: NA
CDR3 DNA: TGTGCCAGCAGCCCCGAGGGGTTATCAAGGTACAATGAGCAGTTCTTC
CDR3 protein: CASSPEGLSRYNEQFF

J gene: TRBJ2-5
V gene: TRBV5-6
clone size: NA
D gene: TRBD2
CDR3 DNA: TGTGCCAGCAGCTTCGGGACTAGCGGGATAAAGACCCAGTACTTC
CDR3 protein: CASSFGTSGIKTQYF

J gene: TRBJ2-3
V gene: TRBV9
clone size: NA
D gene: TRBD2
CDR3 DNA: TGTGCCAGCAGCGTAGCGGCTAGCGGGGAGTTCACGCAGTATTTT
CDR3 protein: CASSVAASGEFTQYF

J gene: TRBJ1-2
V gene: TRBV14
clone size: NA
D gene: NA
CDR3 DNA: TGTGCCAGCAGCCGTCACACAGGGCTGGGGCAGGGCTACACCTTC
CDR3 protein: CASSRHTGLGQGYTF

J gene: TRBJ1-1
V gene: TRBV9
clone size: NA
D gene: TRBD1
CDR3 DNA: TGTGCCAGCAGCGTACTAGGTGGACAGGGGGCTGAAGCTTTCTTT
CDR3 protein: CASSVLGGQGAEAFF

J gene: TRBJ1-3
V gene: TRBV4-3
clone size: once
D gene: TRBD1
CDR3 DNA: TGCGCCAGCAGCCAGTACGGGACAGGGCCCGGAAACACCATATATTTT
CDR3 protein: CASSQYGTGPGNTIYF

J gene: TRBJ2-3
V gene: TRBV4-2
clone size: NA
D gene: NA
CDR3 DNA: TGTGCCAGCAGCCAAGGGGGACAGACTAGAGTCGCAGATACGCAGTATTTT
CDR3 protein: CASSQGGQTRVADTQYF

J gene: TRBJ2-7
V gene: TRBV5-4
clone size: NA
D gene: NA
CDR3 DNA: TGTGCCAGCAGCTCGTCCTTCGGGGGCTCCTACGAGCAGTACTTC
CDR3 protein: CASSSSFGGSYEQYF

J gene: TRBJ2-5
V gene: TRBV7-3
clone size: once
D gene: NA
CDR3 DNA: TGTGCCAGCAGCTCCCACTCCGAGGGGACCCAGTACTTC
CDR3 protein: CASSSHSEGTQYF

J gene: TRBJ2-7
V gene: TRBV5-1
clone size: NA
D gene: NA
CDR3 DNA: TGCGCCAGCAGCTTGGTGGACTACGGTTCCTCCTACGAGCAGTACTTC
CDR3 protein: CASSLVDYGSSYEQYF

J gene: TRBJ2-1
V gene: TRBV10-1
clone size: NA
D gene: TRBD1
CDR3 DNA: TGCGCCAGCAGCACCGGGACAGGGAATGAGCAGTTCTTC
CDR3 protein: CASSTGTGNEQFF

J gene: TRBJ1-3
V gene: TRBV5-6
clone size: many
D gene: NA
CDR3 DNA: TGTGCCAGCAGCTCGCCAACAGGGCCCGGAAACACCATATATTTT
CDR3 protein: CASSSPTGPGNTIYF

J gene: TRBJ1-5
V gene: TRBV5-1
clone size: NA
D gene: NA
CDR3 DNA: TGCGCCAGCAGGGTCGATGACAATCAGCCCCAGCATTTT
CDR3 protein: CASRVDDNQPQHF

J gene: TRBJ1-2
V gene: TRBV28
clone size: NA
D gene: NA
CDR3 DNA: TGTGCCAGCAGTTTAAAAAGAACGGGGGTATTCACCTTC
CDR3 protein: CASSLKRTGVFTF

J gene: TRBJ2-7
V gene: TRBV6-1
clone size: few
D gene: NA
CDR3 DNA: TGTGCCAGCAGTGAGCGGCAGGCCCCCTACGACGAGCAGTACTTC
CDR3 protein: CASSERQAPYDEQYF

J gene: TRBJ1-2
V gene: TRBV7-8
clone size: few
D gene: NA
CDR3 DNA: TGTGCCAGCAGCTTGGGCCCGCTTAACTATGGCTACACCTTC
CDR3 protein: CASSLGPLNYGYTF

J gene: TRBJ2-2
V gene: TRBV7-8
clone size: many
D gene: TRBD2
CDR3 DNA: TGTGCCAGCAGCTTACCGCGGCGGGAGGGCATTTCCGGGGAGCTGTTTTTT
CDR3 protein: CASSLPRREGISGELFF

J gene: TRBJ2-1
V gene: TRBV5-1
clone size: NA
D gene: NA
CDR3 DNA: TGCGCCAGCAGCTTCACTGACTATAACGCCAATGAGCAGTTCTTC
CDR3 protein: CASSFTDYNANEQFF

J gene: TRBJ1-3
V gene: TRBV4-2
clone size: NA
D gene: NA
CDR3 DNA: TGTGCCAGCAGCCAAGACCCCGGACAGCCCTTCTCTGGAAACACCATATATTTT
CDR3 protein: CASSQDPGQPFSGNTIYF

J gene: TRBJ2-5
V gene: TRBV9
clone size: NA
D gene: TRBD2
CDR3 DNA: TGTGCCAGCAGCGTAGCGGCTAGCGGGAGTAGGGGAGAGACCCAGTACTTC
CDR3 protein: CASSVAASGSRGETQYF

J gene: TRBJ2-3
V gene: TRBV7-9
clone size: NA
D gene: TRBD2
CDR3 DNA: TGTGCCAGCAGCTCCCAGACTAGCGGTTCCACAGATACGCAGTATTTT
CDR3 protein: CASSSQTSGSTDTQYF

J gene: TRBJ1-5
V gene: TRBV5-1
clone size: NA
D gene: NA
CDR3 DNA: TGCGCCAGCAGCGTTGATGTGAATCAGCCCCAGCATTTT
CDR3 protein: CASSVDVNQPQHF